Sequencing of this T cell receptor (beta chain) was carried out in a study of human T cells and chemical hapten exposure. Looking at the study overall: Patients additionally received therapeutic doses of diphenylcyclopropenone on the scalp once a week, and this continued throughout the approximately 22-week study.

Losses at the gene ends were 0 bases for V and 3 bases for J; bases not matched to a gene: 3. This CDR3 has 16 residues. CDR1 LGHNA and CDR2 YSLEER come from the germline V gene. MiXCR was run by TCRdb on the RACE reads, yielding one entry per CDR3 protein. The sample has some 96,000 distinct CDR3 sequences, roughly 27% seen once. This clonotype was seen more than once but under ten times. Time point of the sample: patch test 3, about 24 weeks after DPC sensitization. Treatment given: therapeutic diphenylcyclopropenone sensitization with weekly scalp DPC. This chain connects TRBV4-3 to TRBJ2-3; TRBD2 matches 10 bases. The sequencing used whole blood, collected in connection with sensitization to the hapten diphenylcyclopropenone (DPC). This receptor was identified in a middle-aged man with alopecia areata. Some clones in this sample may be carry-over from other donors' samples. CDR3 region: CASSQDSGRATDTQYF. DNA of the CDR3: TGCGCCAGCAGCCAAGACAGCGGGAGGGCAACAGATACGCAGTATTTT.